In this sample, the clone carrying this T cell receptor beta chain turned up once. As yet, its antigen is unknown. The repertoire was sequenced with immunoSEQ multiplex PCR; TCRdb's copy has only in-frame clones and lacks some. This sample has over 90,000 clones, with 90% found just once. From germline, CDR1 is SGHTA and CDR2 FQGNSA. J was trimmed by 6 bases and V by 7 bases; bases with no gene match: 12. The CDR3 covers 15 residues. The sample is drawn from a study of T cell responses to AZD1222 COVID-19 vaccine. Study observations and caveats: Clonal diversity was possibly underestimated, and white British individuals and females predominated among donors. Reports indicate that nearly half of spike-specific TCRs are directed at unmutated variant regions. Repertoire samples came only from after the peak T cell response.

This chain joins TRBV7-2 and TRBJ2-3, with 8 bases lining up with TRBD2. The sequence was obtained from an adult in good health. The material sequenced was peripheral blood, taken on day 0 of AZD1222 vaccination. DNA for the CDR3: TGTGCCAGCACGGAACCCGGGACTAGTCAGGATACGCAGTATTTT. Residues: CASTEPGTSQDTQYF.